Below, one T cell receptor (beta chain) is given with its context. Its antigen is unknown. No clone much larger than this one lies a single base away; base qualities are absent. Genomic DNA was isolated from the sorted cells so that the TCRbeta CDR3 region could be sequenced. TCRbeta CDR3 regions were sequenced using the immunoSEQ Assay. TCRdb took over this immuneACCESS table, retaining in-frame rearrangements with V and J assigned. Such tables are incomplete; in checked studies, under half of the missing clones stem from an unresolved V gene, and the remainder is unexplained. The table for this sample lists about 24,000 clones; approximately 85% of them were counted only once. Roughly 15% of the sample is in the top ten clones. Spanning cysteine to phenylalanine, the CDR3 consists of 14 amino acids. The CDR3 DNA has 42 bases and is translated from base 1. Cut back by 5 bases and 0 bases, the V and J ends lie 14 bases apart. The germline V gene specifies SQVTM as CDR1 and ANQGSEA as CDR2.

This sample was included in a study of OX40 agonist ivuxolimab in advanced cancers. Regarding the complete study: Ivuxolimab was a fully human IgG2 agonistic monoclonal antibody targeting the costimulatory receptor OX40 (CD134). Of the approximately 54 patients in dose escalation, some 19 had hepatocellular carcinoma, some 15 had melanoma, 9 had renal cell carcinoma and 9 had head and neck cancer. In the dose-escalation cohort, approximately 83% of patients were male, and the mean age was approximately 60 years with a range of about 20 to 80. The monotherapy dose-escalation portion (N of about 50 patients) of the phase I ivuxolimab trial is reported in the paper. Patients were allowed to have had prior anti-PD-1, anti-PD-L1 or anti-CTLA-4 therapy, and around 40% of the dose-escalation patients had previously received checkpoint inhibitors. Peripheral TCRbeta sequencing aimed to test whether ivuxolimab altered TCR sequence diversity and caused clonal T-cell expansion. Intravenous ivuxolimab was administered to patients every 2 weeks at six dose levels: 0.01, 0.1, 0.3, 1.5, 3 and 10 mg/kg. Partial responses occurred in three dose-escalation patients, of whom one had hepatocellular carcinoma and two had cutaneous melanoma.

Patients with a history of autoimmune disease or receiving systemic immunosuppression were excluded from the trial. Peripheral blood for TCR sequencing was collected from all dose cohorts at baseline, on cycle 4 day 1, and on cycle 7 day 1. Samples came from an open-label, multicenter, first-in-human phase I dose-escalation trial of ivuxolimab. Adults with locally advanced or metastatic melanoma, renal cell, hepatocellular, or head and neck squamous cell carcinoma were enrolled in the trial. Before TCR sequencing, CD4+ T cells and CD8+ T cells from peripheral blood were sorted into separate populations. What the research found in general, with its limitations: In the 0.1-3.0 mg/kg groups, partial responders had among the lowest normalized peripheral clonal expansion, particularly in CD8+ T cells. At doses of 0.1 to 3.0 mg/kg, clonal expansion of both CD4+ and CD8+ T cells in blood was seen between baseline and week 6. On average, CD8+ T cells showed more expanded clones than CD4+ T cells after ivuxolimab. Low levels of normalized T-cell clonal expansion were also shown by some nonresponding patients. Which antigens the clonally expanded peripheral T cells were specific for was not determined.

This receptor chain uses TRBV29-1 and TRBJ2-7; no D gene is confidently identified. This receptor was obtained from an adult with an advanced solid tumor such as melanoma, head and neck, liver or kidney cancer. The starting material was CD4+ or CD8+ T cells sorted from blood, obtained in a trial of the OX40 agonist ivuxolimab. In nucleotide form, the sequence is TGCAGCGTTATATCCGGACCGAGCTCCTACGAGCAGTACTTC. This gives the protein CSVISGPSSYEQYF.